Listed below are T cell receptor beta chains from one sample, sequenced in a study of blood T cell repertoires in COVID-19. Assay: immunoSEQ multiplex PCR; the TCRdb copy retains only in-frame clones and omits some. The sample consists of around 84,000 clones, roughly 78% of them appearing once. The specimen sequenced was peripheral blood. All receptors derive from a man in his 60s with COVID-19, enrolled during active disease. Each CDR3 is given with its conserved first and last residue. D genes are given only for firm matches. Clone size, where shown, is once, few, many, or a class for clones that have expanded.

abundance: .
d_gene: TRBD1
v_gene: TRBV7-9
j_gene: TRBJ1-1
CDR3nt: TGTGCCAGCAGCTGGACAGGTGTGAACACTGAAGCTTTCTTT
CDR3aa: CASSWTGVNTEAFF

abundance: .
d_gene: TRBD1
v_gene: TRBV6-5
j_gene: TRBJ2-7
CDR3nt: TGTGCCAGCAGGCCGGGACAGCTTGCCCACGAGCAGTACTTC
CDR3aa: CASRPGQLAHEQYF

abundance: once
d_gene: .
v_gene: TRBV11-2
j_gene: TRBJ2-3
CDR3nt: TGTGCCAGCAGCCCCCGTGGCACATCAGATACGCAGTATTTT
CDR3aa: CASSPRGTSDTQYF

abundance: .
d_gene: TRBD1
v_gene: TRBV5-1
j_gene: TRBJ2-1
CDR3nt: TGCGCCAGCAGCTTGGGACAGGGTAAGAACAATGAGCAGTTCTTC
CDR3aa: CASSLGQGKNNEQFF

abundance: .
d_gene: .
v_gene: TRBV24-1
j_gene: TRBJ2-2
CDR3nt: TGTGCCACCAGTGATGTCCGGGACACAAACACCGGGGAGCTGTTTTTT
CDR3aa: CATSDVRDTNTGELFF

abundance: .
d_gene: .
v_gene: TRBV6-5
j_gene: TRBJ1-1
CDR3nt: TGTGCCACCTTGTCGGACTTGAACACTGAAGCTTTCTTT
CDR3aa: CATLSDLNTEAFF

abundance: .
d_gene: TRBD1
v_gene: TRBV6-1
j_gene: TRBJ1-5
CDR3nt: TGTGCCAGCAGTGTAACGGGACAGGGGTCACTCACTCCTTATCAGCCCCAGCATTTT
CDR3aa: CASSVTGQGSLTPYQPQHF

abundance: .
d_gene: TRBD1
v_gene: TRBV7-2
j_gene: TRBJ2-1
CDR3nt: TGTGCCAGCAGCTTAGTGGCTGGGACAGGGGTCAATGAGCAGTTCTTC
CDR3aa: CASSLVAGTGVNEQFF

abundance: few
d_gene: .
v_gene: TRBV11-2
j_gene: TRBJ1-1
CDR3nt: TGTGCCAGCAGCTCGAACGACAGGTCCCTGGAGGCTTTCTTT
CDR3aa: CASSSNDRSLEAFF

abundance: .
d_gene: .
v_gene: TRBV5-1
j_gene: TRBJ2-5
CDR3nt: TGCGCCAGCAGCGTGGGGGAAGCCGGGACTGCCATTGAGACCCAGTACTTC
CDR3aa: CASSVGEAGTAIETQYF

abundance: .
d_gene: TRBD1
v_gene: TRBV12-3/TRBV12-4
j_gene: TRBJ2-7
CDR3nt: TGTGCCAGCAGGACAGGGGAGACCTACGAGCAGTACTTC
CDR3aa: CASRTGETYEQYF

abundance: .
d_gene: .
v_gene: TRBV7-2
j_gene: TRBJ2-5
CDR3nt: TGTGCCAGCAGCTTAGGGAGCGGGTACGCAGAGACCCAGTACTTC
CDR3aa: CASSLGSGYAETQYF

abundance: .
d_gene: .
v_gene: TRBV27
j_gene: TRBJ2-7
CDR3nt: TGTGCCGGCGTCCCGACAGACTACGAGCAGTACTTC
CDR3aa: CAGVPTDYEQYF

abundance: .
d_gene: TRBD1
v_gene: TRBV5-8
j_gene: TRBJ2-3
CDR3nt: TGTGCCAGCAGCTCCAGGGGGAAGTCCATCACAGATACGCAGTATTTT
CDR3aa: CASSSRGKSITDTQYF

abundance: .
d_gene: TRBD2
v_gene: TRBV25-1
j_gene: TRBJ2-3
CDR3nt: TGTGCCAGCAGTGGCGGGAGAAGCGGAGATACGCAGTATTTT
CDR3aa: CASSGGRSGDTQYF

abundance: .
d_gene: .
v_gene: TRBV7-9
j_gene: TRBJ1-1
CDR3nt: TGTGCCAGCAGCTTAACGGCAGGGCCAGGGACTGAAGCTTTCTTT
CDR3aa: CASSLTAGPGTEAFF

abundance: many
d_gene: .
v_gene: TRBV6-2/TRBV6-3
j_gene: TRBJ2-7
CDR3nt: TGTGCCAGCAGTTACTCCCTGACAGAATACGAGCAGTACTTC
CDR3aa: CASSYSLTEYEQYF

abundance: .
d_gene: .
v_gene: TRBV6-5
j_gene: TRBJ1-2
CDR3nt: TGTGCCAGCAGTTCTCAACAGGGAAATGGCTACACCTTC
CDR3aa: CASSSQQGNGYTF

abundance: .
d_gene: .
v_gene: TRBV3-1/TRBV3-2
j_gene: TRBJ2-7
CDR3nt: TGTGCCAGCAGCCCCCCCGGGGTGTACGAGCAGTACTTC
CDR3aa: CASSPPGVYEQYF

abundance: once
d_gene: TRBD2
v_gene: TRBV2
j_gene: TRBJ2-3
CDR3nt: TGTGCCAGCGCCGGGCGGGGGACCACAGATACGCAGTATTTT
CDR3aa: CASAGRGTTDTQYF

abundance: .
d_gene: .
v_gene: TRBV11-2
j_gene: TRBJ2-3
CDR3nt: TGTGCCAGCAGCTTGGAGGCCGGTAATACGCAGTATTTT
CDR3aa: CASSLEAGNTQYF

abundance: .
d_gene: .
v_gene: TRBV6-5
j_gene: TRBJ2-3
CDR3nt: TGTGCCAGCTCCAAGGGGGACCACCCCACAGATACGCAGTATTTT
CDR3aa: CASSKGDHPTDTQYF

abundance: .
d_gene: .
v_gene: TRBV7-8
j_gene: TRBJ1-5
CDR3nt: TGTGCCAGCAGCTTAGAGGTGGAGAATCAGCCCCAGCATTTT
CDR3aa: CASSLEVENQPQHF

abundance: .
d_gene: .
v_gene: TRBV7-2
j_gene: TRBJ2-6
CDR3nt: TGTGCCAGCAGCGCCGGGGGGGCCAACGTCCTGACTTTC
CDR3aa: CASSAGGANVLTF

abundance: .
d_gene: .
v_gene: TRBV10-2
j_gene: TRBJ1-1
CDR3nt: TGCGCCAGCATCGGACTTCTGGGGTCTGAAGCTTTCTTT
CDR3aa: CASIGLLGSEAFF

abundance: .
d_gene: TRBD1
v_gene: TRBV7-6
j_gene: TRBJ2-7
CDR3nt: TGTGCCAGCAGCTCTCGGACAGGGGTCAACGAGCAGTACTTC
CDR3aa: CASSSRTGVNEQYF

abundance: .
d_gene: .
v_gene: TRBV2
j_gene: TRBJ1-2
CDR3nt: TGTGCCAGCAGTGACCCCAGGGGAAGGGTCTATGGCTACACCTTC
CDR3aa: CASSDPRGRVYGYTF

abundance: .
d_gene: .
v_gene: TRBV3-1/TRBV3-2
j_gene: TRBJ1-1
CDR3nt: TGTGCCAGCAGCCTCAGGATACAGGGTAGGAACACTGAAGCTTTCTTT
CDR3aa: CASSLRIQGRNTEAFF

abundance: .
d_gene: TRBD1
v_gene: TRBV19
j_gene: TRBJ1-5
CDR3nt: TGTGCCAGTAGTACAGACAGGGCTCAGCCCCAGCATTTT
CDR3aa: CASSTDRAQPQHF

abundance: .
d_gene: .
v_gene: TRBV11-2
j_gene: TRBJ1-2
CDR3nt: TGTGCCAGCAGCACCTGGTCTGTCGGGAACTATGGCTACACCTTC
CDR3aa: CASSTWSVGNYGYTF

abundance: .
d_gene: TRBD1
v_gene: TRBV2
j_gene: TRBJ2-5
CDR3nt: TGTGCCAGCACCGAGACAGGGTTGGAGACCCAGTACTTC
CDR3aa: CASTETGLETQYF

abundance: once
d_gene: TRBD2
v_gene: TRBV18
j_gene: TRBJ2-2
CDR3nt: TGTGCCAGCTCACCCCTAGCGGGGAACACCGGGGAGCTGTTTTTT
CDR3aa: CASSPLAGNTGELFF

abundance: .
d_gene: TRBD1
v_gene: TRBV28
j_gene: TRBJ2-3
CDR3nt: TGTGCCAGCAGTTTGGGACGGGACAGGTACCGGGATACGCAGTATTTT
CDR3aa: CASSLGRDRYRDTQYF

abundance: .
d_gene: TRBD2
v_gene: TRBV7-6
j_gene: TRBJ2-5
CDR3nt: TGTGCCAGCAGCTCCCGAGGGACTAGCGGGACCCGGGGCCAGTACTTC
CDR3aa: CASSSRGTSGTRGQYF

abundance: .
d_gene: TRBD1
v_gene: TRBV6-2/TRBV6-3
j_gene: TRBJ2-7
CDR3nt: TGTGCCAGCAGCCCGGAGGACAGGGCCACCTACGAGCAGTACTTC
CDR3aa: CASSPEDRATYEQYF

abundance: .
d_gene: .
v_gene: TRBV19
j_gene: TRBJ1-5
CDR3nt: TGTGCCAGTAACACGGAGGGTGGACCCCAGCATTTT
CDR3aa: CASNTEGGPQHF

abundance: .
d_gene: TRBD2
v_gene: TRBV7-3
j_gene: TRBJ2-3
CDR3nt: TGTGCCAGCAGCCCCATTAGCGGGGGGTACGGGGCAGATACGCAGTATTTT
CDR3aa: CASSPISGGYGADTQYF

abundance: .
d_gene: TRBD1
v_gene: TRBV18
j_gene: TRBJ2-7
CDR3nt: TGTGCCAGCTCACCCGGGACAGGGTACGAGCAGTACTTC
CDR3aa: CASSPGTGYEQYF

abundance: .
d_gene: TRBD2
v_gene: TRBV5-1
j_gene: TRBJ2-1
CDR3nt: TGCGCCAGCAGTTTCGGGCTGCGGGGGGCGGGATACAATGAGCAGTTCTTC
CDR3aa: CASSFGLRGAGYNEQFF

abundance: once
d_gene: .
v_gene: TRBV6-5
j_gene: TRBJ1-5
CDR3nt: TGTGCCAGCTCCTCCGTCGCCAGAAATCAGCCCCAGCATTTT
CDR3aa: CASSSVARNQPQHF

abundance: .
d_gene: .
v_gene: TRBV7-2
j_gene: TRBJ1-2
CDR3nt: TGTGCCAGCAGCCCCCCCGATGGCAGGGTCTATGGCTACACCTTC
CDR3aa: CASSPPDGRVYGYTF

abundance: .
d_gene: .
v_gene: TRBV5-6
j_gene: TRBJ1-1
CDR3nt: TGTGCCAGCAGCTCCTGGGGGGGAAGGAACACTGAAGCTTTCTTT
CDR3aa: CASSSWGGRNTEAFF

abundance: .
d_gene: .
v_gene: TRBV2
j_gene: TRBJ2-2
CDR3nt: TGTGCCAGCAGCTTGACCGGGGAGCTGTTTTTT
CDR3aa: CASSLTGELFF

abundance: .
d_gene: TRBD2
v_gene: TRBV6-5
j_gene: TRBJ2-1
CDR3nt: TGTGCCAGCAGTTACTCTGCCTTCGGACTAGCCAATGAGCAGTTCTTC
CDR3aa: CASSYSAFGLANEQFF

abundance: .
d_gene: .
v_gene: TRBV5-1
j_gene: TRBJ1-1
CDR3nt: TGCGCCAGCAGCGTATTAGGGGTAACGATGAACACTGAAGCTTTCTTT
CDR3aa: CASSVLGVTMNTEAFF

abundance: .
d_gene: .
v_gene: TRBV5-4
j_gene: TRBJ2-1
CDR3nt: TGTGCCAGCAGCTTGCCAGCCTCACCCCGCCGGGATGAGCAGTTCTTC
CDR3aa: CASSLPASPRRDEQFF

abundance: .
d_gene: TRBD1
v_gene: TRBV11-2
j_gene: TRBJ2-7
CDR3nt: TGTGCCAGCAGCCCCGACCCGACAGGGTCCTACGAGCAGTACTTC
CDR3aa: CASSPDPTGSYEQYF

abundance: .
d_gene: .
v_gene: TRBV6-7
j_gene: TRBJ1-1
CDR3nt: TGTGCCAGCAGTTACTACCCCACTCCTAACACTGAAGCTTTCTTT
CDR3aa: CASSYYPTPNTEAFF

abundance: .
d_gene: .
v_gene: TRBV3-1/TRBV3-2
j_gene: TRBJ1-3
CDR3nt: TGTGCCAGCAGCCTCAAAGGGGGGGTTTCAAGAAACACCATATATTTT
CDR3aa: CASSLKGGVSRNTIYF

abundance: .
d_gene: TRBD2
v_gene: TRBV27
j_gene: TRBJ2-1
CDR3nt: TGTGCCAGCATAAGGACTAGCGGGGGAGCTTATAATGAGCAGTTCTTC
CDR3aa: CASIRTSGGAYNEQFF

abundance: few
d_gene: TRBD1
v_gene: TRBV4-2
j_gene: TRBJ1-2
CDR3nt: TGTGCCAGCAGCCCCCGAGAGACAGGGGGATATGGCTACACCTTC
CDR3aa: CASSPRETGGYGYTF

abundance: .
d_gene: .
v_gene: TRBV19
j_gene: TRBJ2-7
CDR3nt: TGTGCCAGTAGTACAATAGGGGCAGGGCCTGGCGAGCAGTACTTC
CDR3aa: CASSTIGAGPGEQYF

abundance: .
d_gene: TRBD1
v_gene: TRBV2
j_gene: TRBJ1-3
CDR3nt: TGTGCCAGCACGGGGACAGCTGGAAACACCATATATTTT
CDR3aa: CASTGTAGNTIYF

abundance: .
d_gene: .
v_gene: TRBV3-1/TRBV3-2
j_gene: TRBJ1-1
CDR3nt: TGTGCCAGCAGCCAAGCGACTGTATACACTGAAGCTTTCTTT
CDR3aa: CASSQATVYTEAFF

abundance: .
d_gene: TRBD1
v_gene: TRBV7-9
j_gene: TRBJ2-5
CDR3nt: TGTGCCAGCAGCTCTCGACAGGGGGTTAAGCAAGAGACCCAGTACTTC
CDR3aa: CASSSRQGVKQETQYF

abundance: .
d_gene: TRBD2
v_gene: TRBV27
j_gene: TRBJ2-6
CDR3nt: TGTGCCAGCAGTTTCTTAGCGGGGGGAACTGGGGCCAACGTCCTGACTTTC
CDR3aa: CASSFLAGGTGANVLTF

abundance: .
d_gene: .
v_gene: TRBV11-3
j_gene: TRBJ2-7
CDR3nt: TGTGCCAGCAGCTCGGCTAGCTACGAGCAGTACTTC
CDR3aa: CASSSASYEQYF

abundance: .
d_gene: .
v_gene: TRBV7-8
j_gene: TRBJ2-1
CDR3nt: TGTGCCAGCAGCTTAGGGGGCGGGGTTGAGCAGTTCTTC
CDR3aa: CASSLGGGVEQFF

abundance: .
d_gene: TRBD1
v_gene: TRBV9
j_gene: TRBJ2-2
CDR3nt: TGTGCCAGCAGCACCCAGGGGGTAGTCTCCGGGGAGCTGTTTTTT
CDR3aa: CASSTQGVVSGELFF

abundance: once
d_gene: .
v_gene: TRBV4-1
j_gene: TRBJ2-1
CDR3nt: TGCGCCAGCAGCCAAGAACTACTAGACACCTACAATGAGCAGTTCTTC
CDR3aa: CASSQELLDTYNEQFF